The 4 T cell receptor beta chains presented below share a single source sample, sequenced in a study of CD8+CD57+ T cells in acquired aplastic anemia (dated by TCRdb to between 2017 and 2018). Reads for this sample came from an Illumina HiSeq 2000. TCR beta VDJ combination and CDR3 sequence profiling used genomic DNA as the template. TCRdb applied fastp at Q25 and MiXCR to the public reads, then kept only in-frame beta chains. Each CDR3 protein appears once, grouped with its most common genes and DNA. The sample contains hundreds of thousands of distinct CDR3 sequences, 65% to 80% of them found a single time. Together, the top ten hold 4% of the sample. Specimen: sorted CD4+, CD8+, or CD8+CD57+ T cells (not recorded which) from PBMCs. The receptors derive from a human donor in good health, serving as a control.

This rearrangement joins TRBV6-5 to TRBJ1-6; D ambiguous. The CDR3 has 14 amino acids. V gave up 7 bases and J gave up 4 bases, with 11 bases separating them. Germline loops: CDR1 MNHEY, CDR2 SVGAGI. CDR3 protein: CASIQTPYNSPLHF. DNA for the CDR3: TGTGCCAGCATCCAGACACCTTATAATTCACCCCTCCACTTT.

Only one count was recorded for this clonotype. The chain links TRBV2 to TRBJ2-7, with D possibly being TRBD2 (7 bases). Germline V lookup: CDR1 SNHLY, CDR2 FYNNEI. Trimming removed 6 bases from V and 0 bases from J, with 15 bases in between. The CDR3 sequence is 15 residues long. CDR3: CASSERGGASYEQYF. CDR3 sequence (DNA): TGTGCCAGCAGCGAAAGGGGGGGAGCCTCCTACGAGCAGTACTTC.

The V and J genes are TRBV7-2 and TRBJ2-5, with TRBD1 as a possible D gene (5 bases). Trimming shortened V by 1 base and J by 14 bases, and 20 bases separated the two germline ends. Germline CDR1 and CDR2: SGHTA and FQGNSA. This CDR3 comprises 14 residues. The CDR3 DNA follows: TGTGCCAGCAGCTTAGGGACCGCCCACAGGCCCCGATACTTC. Amino acids: CASSLGTAHRPRYF.

Many counts were recorded for this clonotype. The J gene is TRBJ2-1, the V gene TRBV9; 7 bases line up with TRBD2. Germline V CDR1 and CDR2: SGDLS, YYNGEE. J lost 7 bases, V lost 2 bases, and 6 bases had no gene match. CDR3 length equals 14 residues. For the CDR3, the DNA is TGTGCCAGCAGCGTCGGGGGGAGAGGAAATGAGCAGTTCTTC. It specifies CASSVGGRGNEQFF.